This T cell receptor (beta chain) comes out of a study of regulatory and conventional T cells in RAG deficiency. Trimming took 0 bases from V and 3 from J; bases not matched to a gene: 8. The germline CDR1 and CDR2 sequences are LGHNA and YSLEER. The CDR3 has 19 residues. Produced via immunoSEQ multiplex PCR; TCRdb's table is partial and in-frame only. This table has roughly 30,000 clones, 90% to 96% appearing once. Blood CD4+ CD25-low CD127-high conventional T cells supplied the genomic DNA template. Points on this clone: The antigen is unknown.

Study-level findings and limits: Other subsets showed about 10-fold reductions, but Treg unique TCR beta sequences fell roughly 100-fold in these patients.

These sequences were also reported in another study, on regulatory T cells. This second report adds: The primer mix had 52 TRBV and 13 TRBJ primers.

The chain combines TRBV4-3 with TRBJ2-1; 13 bases agree with TRBD2. Sequencing was done on a sample of CD25- CD4+ T cells sorted from blood. The sequence was obtained from a human donor in good health. The DNA for the CDR3 is TGCGCCAGCAGCCAAGATCCGACTAGCGGGAGGAGGTTCTACAATGAGCAGTTCTTC. Translated: CASSQDPTSGRRFYNEQFF.